This TCR beta chain was found in a study of cytomegalovirus exposure and HLA in healthy donors. Study-wide points: TCR beta chains numbering roughly 150 were designated cytomegalovirus-associated. It was shown in a later analysis that HLA-associated TCR beta chains were more clonally expanded than other, equally common chains. CMV serostatus was the only recorded immune exposure for donors. About 87% or about 30% of the time was how often most TCR beta V segments were productive, according to an earlier analysis.

CDR1 is MNHEY, CDR2 SMNVEV, per germline (reference sequence). CDR3 length: 17 residues. V gave up 3 bases and J gave up 4 bases; unmatched junction bases: 11. About this clone itself: Antigen: not known.

Researchers ran the PCR with 60 Vbeta and 13 Jbeta primers. Produced via immunoSEQ multiplex PCR; TCRdb's table is partial and in-frame only. The table records 100,000 to 150,000 clones, around 80% of them present only once. Sequencing used PBMCs. The V and J genes are TRBV27 and TRBJ2-1; 8 nucleotides agree with TRBD1. The clonotype originates from a man aged 30 to 45 in good health and CMV-seronegative. The DNA of the CDR3 is TGTGCCAGCAGTTTTCTAACCGGGACAGGCCTATACAATGAGCAGTTCTTC. It yields the protein CASSFLTGTGLYNEQFF.